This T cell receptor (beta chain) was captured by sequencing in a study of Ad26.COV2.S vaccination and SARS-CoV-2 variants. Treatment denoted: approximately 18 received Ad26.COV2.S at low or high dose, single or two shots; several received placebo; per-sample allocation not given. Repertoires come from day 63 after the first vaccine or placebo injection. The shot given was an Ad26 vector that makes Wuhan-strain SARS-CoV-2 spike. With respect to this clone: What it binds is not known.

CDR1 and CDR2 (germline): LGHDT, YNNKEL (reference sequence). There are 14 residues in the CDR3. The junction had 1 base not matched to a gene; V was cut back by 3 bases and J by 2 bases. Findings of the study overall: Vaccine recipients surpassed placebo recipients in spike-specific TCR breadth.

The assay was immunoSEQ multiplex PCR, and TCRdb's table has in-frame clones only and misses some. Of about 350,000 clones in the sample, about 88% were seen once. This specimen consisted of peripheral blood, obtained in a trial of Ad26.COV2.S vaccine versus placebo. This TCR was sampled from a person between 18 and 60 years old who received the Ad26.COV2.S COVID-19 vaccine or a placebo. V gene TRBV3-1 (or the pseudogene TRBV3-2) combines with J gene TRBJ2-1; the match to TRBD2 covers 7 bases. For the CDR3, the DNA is TGTGCCAGCAGCCAGGGGGGGACCTACAATGAGCAGTTCTTC. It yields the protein CASSQGGTYNEQFF.